Listed here are 11 T cell receptor beta chains from one sample, sequenced in a study of OX40 agonist ivuxolimab in advanced cancers. The table came from immunoSEQ multiplex PCR; TCRdb's copy has only in-frame clones and leaves some out. Here the sample spans about 50,000 clones, 85% to 90% being singletons. The input for sequencing was CD4+ or CD8+ T cells sorted from blood, taken in a trial of the OX40 agonist ivuxolimab. The receptors derive from an adult with an advanced solid tumor such as melanoma, head and neck, liver or kidney cancer.

The chain couples TRBV2 to TRBJ2-1, with 7 bases fitting TRBD1. CDR3 length equals 15 residues. Per germline, CDR1 SNHLY and CDR2 FYNNEI. V lost 3 bases and J lost 4; bases outside the gene matches: 6. This CDR3 reads CASSDASGGYNEQFF. The CDR3 DNA sequence: TGTGCCAGCAGTGATGCGTCAGGGGGATACAATGAGCAGTTCTTC.

This clone turned up a few times. V and J are TRBV5-6 and TRBJ1-2, with a weak D call TRBD1 (5 bases). Germline assignment: CDR1 SGHDT and CDR2 YYEEEE. This CDR3 comprises 14 residues. V was shortened by 4 bases and J by 8 bases, with 18 bases between the two germline ends. CDR3 DNA: TGTGCCAGCAGCCCGGGACCAAGAGTTCACGGCTACACCTTC. Translated: CASSPGPRVHGYTF.

The V and J genes are TRBV19 and TRBJ2-7, with D unclear. V was cut by 4 bases and J by 3 bases, with 4 bases left in between. CDR3 length equals 11 residues. CDR1 is LNHDA and CDR2 is SQIVND in the germline V gene (reference sequence). This CDR3 is CASSRNYEQYF. In DNA, the CDR3 is TGTGCCAGTAGTAGGAACTACGAGCAGTACTTC.

The genes are TRBV28 and TRBJ1-4; no clear D gene. Trimming took 10 bases from V and 8 from J, leaving 17 bases between them. CDR1 and CDR2 from the germline V gene are MDHEN and SYDVKM. The CDR3 consists of 13 residues. For the CDR3, the DNA is TGTGCCACGAGACTGAGGAGTCGGGAAAAACTGTTTTTT. Protein sequence: CATRLRSREKLFF.

This sequence joins TRBV28 and TRBJ2-7; TRBD1 or TRBD2 may be the D gene (5 bases each). This CDR3 is built from 15 residues. Germline V gene sequence: CDR1 MDHEN, CDR2 SYDVKM. V dropped 7 bases and J dropped 5 bases, with 21 bases sitting between them. The CDR3, as DNA: TGTGCCAGCAAGCGCTCCGGGACCGACCCCGACGAGCAGTACTTC. Protein product: CASKRSGTDPDEQYF.

This clone was seen a single time. The rearrangement uses TRBV5-1 and TRBJ2-2, with D hard to call. Germline V CDR1 and CDR2: SGHRS, YFSETQ. V lost 3 bases to trimming and J lost 6 bases, with 15 bases between them. This CDR3 is built from 15 residues. The CDR3 nucleotides read TGCGCCAGCAGCTCCCAAGGTACATTCGCCGGGGAGCTGTTTTTT. This codes for CASSSQGTFAGELFF.

The chain has TRBV5-5 and TRBJ1-4, with D uncertain. This CDR3 is built from 14 residues. Trimming stripped 4 bases from V and 8 bases from J, with 15 bases between. CDR1 SGHKS and CDR2 YYEKEE come from the germline V gene (reference sequence). The CDR3 sequence is CASSPTPAGEKLFF. The CDR3 DNA reads as TGTGCCAGCAGCCCGACCCCGGCGGGGGAAAAACTGTTTTTT.

The chain recombines TRBV5-1 with TRBJ2-3; D is ambiguous. Germline CDR1 reads SGHRS; CDR2 reads YFSETQ. The CDR3 sequence is 11 residues long. Trimming removed 4 bases from V and 6 bases from J, with 6 bases in between. The CDR3: CASSHLDTQYF. The CDR3 nucleotides are TGCGCCAGCAGCCACTTGGATACGCAGTATTTT.

The chain links TRBV5-1 to TRBJ2-1, with 13 bases that match TRBD2. CDR1 and CDR2 from the germline V gene are SGHRS and YFSETQ. The CDR3 is made up of 17 amino acids. V shed 3 bases and J 2 bases; nucleotides not matched to a gene: 5. The CDR3 coding sequence is TGCGCCAGCAGCTCTGGACTAGCGGGGGTTACCTACAATGAGCAGTTCTTC. Its translation: CASSSGLAGVTYNEQFF.

This clone is medium-sized by share. The V and J genes are TRBV28 and TRBJ1-2; 11 bases match TRBD1. J lost 5 bases, V lost 3 bases, and 2 bases had no gene match. Germline V gene data show CDR1 as MDHEN and CDR2 as SYDVKM. This CDR3 region has 14 residues. The CDR3 DNA follows: TGTGCCAGCAGTTTGGGACAGGGGGTTTATGGCTACACCTTC. It translates to CASSLGQGVYGYTF.

This chain joins TRBV19 and TRBJ2-2; TRBD1 agrees at 12 bases. CDR1 and CDR2 (germline): LNHDA, SQIVND (reference sequence). The junction had 3 bases not matched to a gene; V was cut back by 6 bases and J by 4 bases. CDR3 length equals 15 residues. The CDR3 region is CASRGTGGRTGELFF. The CDR3, as DNA: TGTGCCAGTAGGGGGACAGGGGGCCGCACCGGGGAGCTGTTTTTT.